One sample yielded the 24 T cell receptor beta chains listed below, sequenced in a study of Tregs in tolerant kidney transplant recipients. Clones were read by immunoSEQ multiplex PCR, and TCRdb kept only the in-frame ones, dropping some. The sample holds roughly 52,000 clones, around 93% seen once. Recipients received nonmyeloablative bone marrow transplants from related graft donors, with transient mixed chimerism. The sample consisted of CD8+ T cells from blood (PBMCs), taken 24 months after the transplant. The source is a human patient who received a combined kidney and bone marrow transplant. T cells may partly derive from the graft donor.

This rearrangement joins TRBV6-6 to TRBJ2-1; 9 positions match TRBD2. CDR1 MNHNY and CDR2 SVGAGI come from the germline V gene (reference sequence). The trim removed 8 bases at V and 4 bases at J, leaving 9 bases unmatched. CDR3 length: 15 amino acids. Written as DNA, the CDR3 is TGTGCCAGCCATCTCGCGGGGGGGCAGTACAATGAGCAGTTCTTC. It encodes CASHLAGGQYNEQFF.

V gene TRBV14 combines with J gene TRBJ1-2, with 11 bases aligning to TRBD1. V was pared by 4 bases and J by 14 bases, with 6 bases of the junction left unmatched. This CDR3 has 12 residues. CDR1 is SGHDN, CDR2 FVKESK, per germline. The DNA for the CDR3 is TGTGCCAGCAGCCGATCCGGGACAGGGGGTACCTTC. Encoded protein: CASSRSGTGGTF.

This rearrangement joins TRBV18 to TRBJ2-1; TRBD1 matches 10 bases. In germline, CDR1 is KGHSH, CDR2 LQKENI. There are 16 residues in the CDR3. V lost 8 bases, J lost 2 bases, and 9 bases stayed unmatched. The CDR3 region has the DNA TGTGCCAGCGCCAGAGGGACAGGGGTACCCTACAATGAGCAGTTCTTC. Its translation: CASARGTGVPYNEQFF.

The chain couples TRBV11-3 to TRBJ2-3; 7 bases are a match to TRBD2. J gave up 2 bases and V 2 bases, and 10 bases lay outside the gene matches. The CDR3 spans 17 residues. The V gene's germline CDR1 is SGHNT and CDR2 YENEEA. In nucleotides, the CDR3 is TGTGCCAGCAGCTTACGAGCGGGGCCGGAAAACACAGATACGCAGTATTTT. Translating it yields CASSLRAGPENTDTQYF. Together with reference TRBV11-3 and TRBJ2-3, the CDR3 gives the full variable domain: EAGVVQSPRYKIIEKKQPVAFWCNPISGHNTLYWYLQNLGQGPELLIRYENEEAVDDSQLPKDRFSAERLKGVDSTLKIQPAELGDSAVYLCASSLRAGPENTDTQYFGPGTRLTVL.

The J gene is TRBJ1-4, the V gene TRBV19; 7 nucleotides match TRBD1. This CDR3 contains 14 residues. CDR1 is LNHDA, CDR2 SQIVND, per germline (reference sequence). J lost 5 bases, V lost 3 bases, and 3 bases had no gene match. The CDR3 DNA reads TGTGCCAGTAGTATTAACAGGGGAAATGAAAAACTGTTTTTT. Its protein is CASSINRGNEKLFF.

This chain's CDR3 is CASSGGGGIDEQFF. The DNA of the CDR3 is TGTGCCAGCAGCGGCGGGGGCGGCATCGATGAGCAGTTCTTC. The chain carries TRBV13 and TRBJ2-1; D possibly corresponds to TRBD2 (7 bases). CDR3 size: 14 residues. The ends were cut back, 5 bases at V and 8 bases at J, with 16 bases in the middle. The V gene's germline CDR1 is PRHDT and CDR2 FYEKMQ (reference sequence).

V usage is TRBV27 and J usage is TRBJ2-7; weak D call: TRBD2 (5 bases). CDR3 length: 13 amino acids. Per germline, CDR1 MNHEY and CDR2 SMNVEV (reference sequence). Trimming removed 5 bases from V and 6 bases from J, with 14 bases in between. The CDR3 DNA sequence: TGTGCCAGCAGTCTCACTAGTTTGGGCGAGCAGTACTTC. This sequence encodes CASSLTSLGEQYF.

This chain joins TRBV7-7 and TRBJ2-7, with a possible D match to TRBD1 (5 bases). The CDR3 length is 14 residues. CDR1 is SSHAT, CDR2 FNYEAQ, per germline (reference sequence). V was shortened by 4 bases and J by 2 bases, with 12 bases between the two germline ends. The CDR3: CASSSGARAYEQYF. In DNA, the CDR3 is TGTGCCAGCAGCTCTGGGGCAAGAGCCTACGAGCAGTACTTC. The full variable domain, its missing parts supplied by reference TRBV7-7 and TRBJ2-7, is GAGVSQSPRYKVTKRGQDVTLRCDPISSHATLYWYQQALGQGPEFLTYFNYEAQPDKSGLPSDRFSAERPEGSISTLTIQRTEQRDSAMYRCASSSGARAYEQYFGPGTRLTVT.

This chain links TRBV30 with TRBJ1-1; 8 bases are shared with TRBD1. Looked up from germline, CDR1 is GTSNPN and CDR2 is SVGIG (reference sequence). The CDR3 covers 14 residues. With V trimmed by 2 bases and J by 1 base, 3 bases remained unmatched. In DNA, the CDR3 is TGTGCCTGGAGTATAGGACAGGGGAACACTGAAGCTTTCTTT. Translation: CAWSIGQGNTEAFF.

J is TRBJ2-3 and V is TRBV10-3, with 7 bases lining up with TRBD1. This CDR3 comprises 14 residues. V lost 9 bases and J lost 0; bases outside the gene matches: 6. Germline CDR1 ENHRY, CDR2 SYGVKD. The DNA for the CDR3 is TGTGCCATAGGGACAGACTGGAGCACAGATACGCAGTATTTT. Translating gives CAIGTDWSTDTQYF.

The gene calls are TRBV27 and TRBJ2-7; 8 nucleotides match TRBD1. V shed 3 bases and J 3 bases; nucleotides not matched to a gene: 4. The length of the CDR3 is 14 residues. Germline CDR1 and CDR2: MNHEY and SMNVEV (reference sequence). CDR3 loop: CASSFMDRDYEQYF. The DNA for the CDR3 is TGTGCCAGCAGTTTTATGGACAGGGACTACGAGCAGTACTTC.

Sample share makes this clone medium-sized. The chain carries TRBV5-5 and TRBJ2-7; 8 bases line up with TRBD1. The CDR3 contains 15 residues. Germline V gives CDR1 SGHKS, CDR2 YYEKEE (reference sequence). Trimming took 0 bases from V and 7 from J; bases not matched to a gene: 9. The CDR3 nucleotides are TGTGCCAGCAGCTTGGACAGGGGGTTTACGTGGGAGCAGTACTTC. As protein: CASSLDRGFTWEQYF.

About this clone: The sample holds other DNA sequences that translate to the same CDR3. The rearrangement joins TRBV19 to TRBJ1-1, with TRBD1 as a possible D gene (6 bases). Trimming left V 6 bases short and J 2 bases short, with 10 bases between. This CDR3 has 13 amino acids. Germline lookup yields CDR1 LNHDA and CDR2 SQIVND (reference sequence). The CDR3 is CASRTGGNTEAFF. The CDR3, as DNA: TGTGCCAGTAGGACAGGAGGTAACACTGAAGCTTTCTTT.

V and J are TRBV28 and TRBJ2-4, with D perhaps matching TRBD1 (6 bases). V was trimmed by 5 bases and J by 0 bases, leaving 17 bases between them. Germline-derived CDR1 and CDR2 are MDHEN and SYDVKM. The CDR3 is made up of 17 amino acids. CDR3 region: CASSLQWTALAKNIQYF. The DNA of the CDR3 is TGTGCCAGCAGTCTCCAGTGGACAGCTCTAGCCAAAAACATTCAGTACTTC.

The rearrangement uses TRBV19 and TRBJ2-1, with unresolved D. This CDR3 comprises 13 residues. Per the germline V gene, CDR1 is LNHDA and CDR2 is SQIVND (reference sequence). V lost 6 bases, J lost 3 bases, and 9 bases lay in between. In DNA, the CDR3 is TGTGCCAGTAGCCGAAAACTCTACAATGAGCAGTTCTTC. Translating it yields CASSRKLYNEQFF.

The chain links TRBV7-9 to TRBJ1-2, with unresolved D. Trimming shortened V by 1 base and J by 0 bases, and 6 bases separated the two germline ends. This CDR3 comprises 14 residues. CDR1 is SEHNR, CDR2 FQNEAQ, per germline (reference sequence). This CDR3 is CASSLVATNYGYTF. DNA for the CDR3: TGTGCCAGCAGCTTAGTGGCCACTAACTATGGCTACACCTTC.

This clone appeared a few times. The chain combines TRBV11-2 with TRBJ2-7; D may be TRBD1 (5 bases). The CDR3 spans 14 residues. CDR1 and CDR2 (germline): SGHAT, FQNNGV. Trimming left V 1 base short and J 2 bases short, with 9 bases between. This CDR3 reads CASSLGARAYEQYF. The CDR3 DNA sequence: TGTGCCAGCAGCTTAGGCGCCAGGGCCTACGAGCAGTACTTC.

The CDR3 DNA sequence: TGTGCCAGCAGTGAACCGGGAGAAGGGTTTTCCACAGATACGCAGTATTTT. Amino acid sequence: CASSEPGEGFSTDTQYF. This rearrangement joins TRBV2 to TRBJ2-3; perhaps TRBD2 as D (6 bases). CDR3 size: 17 residues. V was clipped by 2 bases and J by 2 bases, with 17 bases between them. Germline loops: CDR1 SNHLY, CDR2 FYNNEI.

V is TRBV28 and J is TRBJ2-7; maybe TRBD2 (5 bases). Trimming shortened V by 2 bases and J by 2 bases, and 7 bases separated the two germline ends. CDR1 and CDR2 (germline): MDHEN, SYDVKM. CDR3 size: 13 residues. The CDR3 DNA sequence: TGTGCCAGCAGTTTAGGCGGGCCCTACGAGCAGTACTTC. This gives the protein CASSLGGPYEQYF. Full variable domain (outside the CDR3, taken from reference TRBV28 and TRBJ2-7): DVKVTQSSRYLVKRTGEKVFLECVQDMDHENMFWYRQDPGLGLRLIYFSYDVKMKEKGDIPEGYSVSREKKERFSLILESASTNQTSMYLCASSLGGPYEQYFGPGTRLTVT.

V is TRBV27 and J is TRBJ2-1; 10 positions agree with TRBD2. J lost 16 bases, V lost 7 bases, and 10 bases had no gene match. Germline loops: CDR1 MNHEY, CDR2 SMNVEV (reference sequence). The CDR3 loop spans 12 amino acids. CDR3 in DNA: TGTGCCAGCACCGAAGTGCTAGCGGGGGTTTTCTTC. Protein: CASTEVLAGVFF.

The rearrangement uses TRBV6-6 and TRBJ2-7; 10 nucleotides match TRBD1. CDR3 length: 15 residues. J gave up 3 bases and V 2 bases, and 4 bases lay outside the gene matches. Per the germline V gene, CDR1 is MNHNY and CDR2 is SVGAGI (reference sequence). The CDR3 coding sequence is TGTGCCAGCAGTTACCGGGACAGGGGATTCTACGAGCAGTACTTC. It codes for CASSYRDRGFYEQYF.

The chain joins TRBV11-3 to TRBJ2-7; D unresolved. Germline values: CDR1 SGHNT, CDR2 YENEEA. This CDR3 region has 16 residues. Deletions cut 1 base from V and 0 bases from J, with 13 bases between. The CDR3 loop is CASSLVGRSYSYEQYF. DNA for the CDR3: TGTGCCAGCAGCTTAGTTGGGCGCAGTTACTCCTACGAGCAGTACTTC.

The J gene is TRBJ2-5, the V gene TRBV10-3, with 8 bases that match TRBD1. The J call may not be correct, given that the DNA end is closer to TRBJ2-7. The V gene's germline CDR1 is ENHRY and CDR2 SYGVKD. This CDR3 region has 15 residues. The CDR3 DNA sequence: TGTGCCATCAGTGAACCGGGACAGGCGTCCTACGAGCAGTACTTC. Protein sequence: CAISEPGQASYEQYF.

The rearrangement links TRBV15 to TRBJ2-5; 8 positions agree with TRBD1. Matching the DNA end better, TRBJ2-7 makes the J call doubtful. This CDR3 comprises 13 residues. Germline V gene data show CDR1 as LNHNV and CDR2 as YYDKDF (reference sequence). CDR3 coding DNA: TGTGCCACCAGCAGTGACAGGGGCTACGAGCAGTACTTC. This encodes CATSSDRGYEQYF.